This record concerns one T cell receptor beta chain sequence. Its specific antigen is unknown. Qualities for individual bases were not recorded, and no much larger clone is one base off. The entire amount of isolated RNA was reverse transcribed using the High Capacity cDNA Reverse Transcription Kit, so the sequenced TCRB transcripts were expressed ones. Deep immunoSEQ sequencing was performed on naive, central memory and regulatory T cell samples, with an average of roughly 3.6 million total reads per sample. Sorted cells were lysed in RLT buffer and RNA was extracted with DNase-treated RNeasy Micro or Mini kits, depending on cell number. To prevent cross-contamination, every cell subset was processed on its own, while patient and healthy donor samples were processed together. The immunoSEQ multiplex PCR was used to amplify TCRB sequences from cDNA, yielding 87-bp fragments that span the CDR3 region. Sequencing of the amplicons was performed on the Illumina HiSeq platform. As for the original processing: Synthetic template baselines were used to correct PCR bias computationally, reads within Hamming distance 2 were collapsed together, and singletons that could not be merged were discarded. Reads were aligned against IMGT so that V, D and J genes, CDR3 length and insertions or deletions at six rearrangement sites could be assigned. Within each subset, clonotype counts were normalized to sorted cell number, and only after that were true diversity and Gini coefficients computed with the tcR R package. Repertoire sharing was quantified using the overlap coefficient calculated on TCRB nucleotide sequences. As a proxy for the pre-selection repertoire, out-of-frame TCRB sequences from naive cells were analyzed. Not all clones reach the TCRdb copy of this immuneACCESS table, which keeps in-frame sequences only. Checked studies attribute under half of the gap to unresolved V genes and leave the rest unexplained. The V and J calls and clone size are taken from that table; D and trimming were inferred from the DNA. The sample table shows hundreds of thousands of clones, and 14% are seen once. 0.015% to 0.02% of the sample goes to the ten largest clones.

The data were obtained in a study of beta chain features in type 1 diabetes listed by TCRdb under 2018. About the full investigation: No differences in mean age, gender distribution, total cell number or subset yield were found between patients and healthy donors. The study compared the TCRB repertoires of sorted circulating CD4+ T cell subsets in recently diagnosed type 1 diabetes patients with those in matched healthy donors. Naive and central memory subsets were obtained from all 30 or so donors, but regulatory and stem cell-like memory subsets were isolated from only 8 patients and roughly 8 healthy donors. A total of 107,917,701 sorted cells were examined across all samples, and RNA yield correlated strongly with the number of cells per subset.

Overall study outcomes, separate from this receptor: At VDJ recombination sites, patients with type 1 diabetes made fewer insertions and deleted more nucleotides, a pattern implying thymic rearrangement abnormalities. In all four CD4+ subsets, TCRB CDR3 length was moderately but significantly shorter in type 1 diabetes patients. Only small numbers of individuals were included in the HLA sub-analyses, which left unresolved whether HLA type had any influence on TCRB rearrangement. Naive, central memory and regulatory TCRB repertoires appeared to be more alike among patients than among healthy donors. Because cDNA was sequenced instead of genomic DNA, activated cells with high expression could be over-represented, although the groups did not differ in activation or CD3 levels. PCR may preferentially amplify shorter templates, but because patient and control samples were amplified and corrected together, any resulting skew would affect both groups equally.

Each donor gave one peripheral blood draw, averaging approximately 110 mL, which was collected into heparinised tubes. A BD FACSAria II and a panel including CD45RO, CCR7, CD25, CD127, CD95 and CD27 were used to sort naive, central memory, regulatory and stem cell-like memory CD4+ T cells. All sorted populations exceeded 95% purity. PBMCs were isolated right away by Lymphoprep density gradient centrifugation and were stained directly, without culture. To minimize batch effects, samples were stained and sorted in pairs, one healthy donor with one patient per experiment. Trimming at the junction amounts to 5 bases on V and 9 bases on J, and the germline ends lie 23 bases apart. As encoded in the germline V gene, CDR1 is SGHTA while CDR2 is FQGNSA. The CDR3, from cysteine to phenylalanine, totals 15 residues. Just the 45-base CDR3 DNA is kept, in frame starting at base 1.

The chain links TRBV7-2 with TRBJ2-7; the D segment could be TRBD1, given 6 matching bases. Material: naive CD4+ T cells from blood. In light of the paper, this sample's cell subset or site label describes: true naive CD4+ T cells. The origin of this receptor is a man aged 25-40 years with type 1 diabetes. The DNA sequence is as follows: TGTGCCAGCAGCCAACCCGGACAGAACCTACGAGCGCAGTACTTC. This translates into CASSQPGQNLRAQYF.